The rows below give T cell receptor beta chains drawn from one sample of a study of T-cell reconstitution after alpha-beta-depleted transplantation in children. TCRdb called the PCR reads again in MiXCR, with one record for every CDR3 protein. This sample carries 500,000 or so distinct CDR3 sequences, 32% of them seen once, and the ten largest clones take roughly 2.5%. The sequences come from PBMCs from the stem cell graft donor, collected from the stem cell graft. The source is a human donor who donated a stem cell graft to a child with aplastic anemia. The CDR3 runs from the conserved cysteine through the conserved F or W. D genes are given only for firm matches. Clone size is shown for a subset of rows, as once, few, many or a class of expanded clone.

v_call,d_call,j_call,clone_size,cdr3_aa,cdr3_nt
TRBV5-6,NA,TRBJ1-2,many,CASSGDPGKYGYTF,TGTGCCAGCAGCGGCGACCCCGGGAAGTATGGCTACACCTTC
TRBV6-1,NA,TRBJ2-5,NA,CASSEGDPATQYF,TGTGCCAGCAGTGAGGGGGACCCCGCGACCCAGTACTTC
TRBV7-2,NA,TRBJ1-4,few,CASSLVGGADNEKLFF,TGTGCCAGCAGCTTAGTAGGAGGTGCAGATAATGAAAAACTGTTTTTT
TRBV12-3/TRBV12-4,TRBD1,TRBJ2-5,few,CASSLEWATGDQETQYF,TGTGCCAGCAGTTTAGAGTGGGCGACAGGGGACCAAGAGACCCAGTACTTC
TRBV28,NA,TRBJ1-1,NA,CASRDRAEAFF,TGTGCCAGCAGGGATCGGGCTGAAGCTTTCTTT
TRBV7-2,NA,TRBJ2-3,NA,CASSLVGNTDTQYF,TGTGCCAGCAGCTTAGTCGGCAACACAGATACGCAGTATTTT
TRBV28,NA,TRBJ1-1,NA,CASSSWTANTEAFF,TGTGCCAGCAGTTCATGGACAGCGAACACTGAAGCTTTCTTT
TRBV7-2,NA,TRBJ2-5,NA,CASSLIAWRPEQETQYF,TGTGCCAGCAGCTTAATTGCGTGGAGGCCGGAGCAAGAGACCCAGTACTTC
TRBV12-3/TRBV12-4,NA,TRBJ2-7,few,CASSLGLGGKAYEQYF,TGTGCCAGCAGTTTAGGGTTGGGCGGGAAGGCCTACGAGCAGTACTTC
TRBV5-4,NA,TRBJ2-2,once,CASSLDPAAGELFF,TGTGCCAGCAGCTTGGATCCCGCCGCCGGGGAGCTGTTTTTT
TRBV12-3/TRBV12-4,NA,TRBJ1-1,NA,CASNKDWNTEAFF,TGTGCCAGCAATAAAGACTGGAACACTGAAGCTTTCTTT
TRBV11-2,TRBD2,TRBJ2-2,NA,CASSGAGLAGNTGELFF,TGTGCCAGCAGCGGGGCCGGGCTAGCGGGCAACACCGGGGAGCTGTTTTTT
TRBV6-2/TRBV6-3,NA,TRBJ2-1,few,CASSSGDYNEQFF,TGTGCCAGCAGTAGCGGTGACTACAATGAGCAGTTCTTC
TRBV19,NA,TRBJ1-2,NA,CASRNTGAPVYGYTF,TGTGCCAGTAGGAATACGGGGGCGCCGGTCTATGGCTACACCTTC
TRBV9,TRBD1,TRBJ1-2,few,CASSKGDRGPHGYTF,TGTGCCAGCAGCAAGGGGGACAGGGGGCCGCATGGCTACACCTTC
TRBV29-1,TRBD1,TRBJ1-1,NA,CSVGREGTENTEAFF,TGCAGCGTTGGCCGAGAAGGGACAGAGAACACTGAAGCTTTCTTT
TRBV18,TRBD2,TRBJ2-3,NA,CASSPTGTSGMATQYF,TGTGCCAGCTCACCAACCGGGACTAGCGGGATGGCTACGCAGTATTTT
TRBV7-9,NA,TRBJ2-1,few,CASSLALGVGFHEQFF,TGTGCCAGCAGCTTGGCGTTGGGGGTTGGGTTTCATGAGCAGTTCTTC
TRBV20-1,NA,TRBJ2-7,few,CSAQPTSSYEQYF,TGCAGTGCCCAACCGACTAGTTCCTACGAGCAGTACTTC
TRBV18,NA,TRBJ2-5,NA,CASSPPGSGVIVTQYF,TGTGCCAGCTCACCACCAGGGTCAGGGGTCATAGTGACCCAGTACTTC
TRBV7-2,TRBD1,TRBJ1-4,NA,CASSRGQGATNEKLFF,TGTGCCAGCAGCCGAGGACAGGGAGCAACTAATGAAAAACTGTTTTTT
TRBV19,NA,TRBJ1-5,few,CASSVQGQPQHF,TGTGCCAGTAGTGTCCAGGGCCAGCCCCAGCATTTT
TRBV7-2,NA,TRBJ1-4,NA,CASSPILAGPRGEKLFF,TGTGCCAGCAGCCCGATCCTCGCGGGACCCAGAGGGGAAAAACTGTTTTTT
TRBV29-1,NA,TRBJ2-3,NA,CSVEADWSITTDTQYF,TGCAGCGTTGAAGCAGACTGGAGCATAACCACAGATACGCAGTATTTT
TRBV11-3,NA,TRBJ2-1,few,CASSQGVNEQFF,TGTGCCAGCAGCCAGGGTGTCAATGAGCAGTTCTTC
TRBV12-3/TRBV12-4,TRBD2,TRBJ2-5,few,CASSFRDGTSGRGKTQYF,TGTGCCAGCAGTTTTCGGGATGGGACTAGCGGGAGAGGGAAGACCCAGTACTTC
TRBV28,NA,TRBJ1-6,NA,CASSSPRGRNSPLHF,TGTGCCAGCAGTTCACCCCGGGGCAGGAATTCACCCCTCCACTTT
TRBV27,NA,TRBJ1-1,NA,CASSPQGYLMNTEAFF,TGTGCCAGCAGTCCCCAGGGGTACCTCATGAACACTGAAGCTTTCTTT
TRBV7-8,NA,TRBJ1-5,few,CASSPKGQPQHF,TGTGCCAGCAGCCCAAAGGGTCAGCCCCAGCATTTT
TRBV28,NA,TRBJ1-4,NA,CASSQRSGINEKLFF,TGTGCCAGCAGCCAACGCAGCGGGATCAATGAAAAACTGTTTTTT
TRBV7-8,NA,TRBJ1-1,NA,CASSSQGPTMNTEAFF,TGTGCCAGCAGCTCCCAAGGTCCTACCATGAACACTGAAGCTTTCTTT
TRBV12-3/TRBV12-4,NA,TRBJ2-4,few,CASSPSQGIAKNIQYF,TGTGCCAGCAGTCCATCCCAGGGGATAGCCAAAAACATTCAGTACTTC
TRBV7-2,TRBD2,TRBJ2-2,NA,CASSLGTSGSYTGELFF,TGTGCCAGCAGCTTGGGGACTAGCGGGAGCTACACCGGGGAGCTGTTTTTC
TRBV20-1,NA,TRBJ1-2,NA,CSASARFLSKNYGYTF,TGCAGTGCTAGTGCACGGTTTTTAAGTAAGAACTATGGCTACACCTTC
TRBV20-1,NA,TRBJ1-5,NA,CSATWGNQPQHF,TGCAGTGCTACATGGGGAAATCAGCCCCAGCATTTT
TRBV29-1,NA,TRBJ2-3,few,CSVQTGDYSTDTQYF,TGCAGCGTTCAAACAGGGGACTATAGCACAGATACGCAGTATTTT
TRBV28,TRBD1,TRBJ1-2,NA,CASSLGTGIYGYTF,TGTGCCAGCAGTCTTGGGACAGGGATTTATGGCTACACCTTC
TRBV6-8,NA,TRBJ1-2,NA,CASSYKGGRNYGYTF,TGTGCCAGCAGTTACAAGGGCGGGCGGAATTACGGCTACACCTTC
TRBV5-1,NA,TRBJ2-2,NA,CASVEGVNTGELFF,TGCGCCAGCGTCGAGGGGGTGAACACCGGGGAGCTGTTTTTT
TRBV11-2,TRBD1,TRBJ1-5,few,CASSLDPDRGLNQPQHF,TGTGCCAGCAGCTTAGATCCAGATAGGGGGCTCAATCAGCCCCAGCATTTT
TRBV9,TRBD1,TRBJ2-7,NA,CASSVDDRDYEQYF,TGTGCCAGCAGCGTAGACGACAGGGATTACGAGCAGTACTTC
TRBV15,NA,TRBJ1-1,few,CATSLQVSNTEAFF,TGTGCCACCAGCCTACAAGTTTCGAACACTGAAGCTTTCTTT
TRBV7-2,TRBD1,TRBJ1-4,NA,CASSFRGLGPEKLFF,TGTGCCAGCAGCTTCAGGGGGTTGGGACCTGAAAAACTGTTTTTT